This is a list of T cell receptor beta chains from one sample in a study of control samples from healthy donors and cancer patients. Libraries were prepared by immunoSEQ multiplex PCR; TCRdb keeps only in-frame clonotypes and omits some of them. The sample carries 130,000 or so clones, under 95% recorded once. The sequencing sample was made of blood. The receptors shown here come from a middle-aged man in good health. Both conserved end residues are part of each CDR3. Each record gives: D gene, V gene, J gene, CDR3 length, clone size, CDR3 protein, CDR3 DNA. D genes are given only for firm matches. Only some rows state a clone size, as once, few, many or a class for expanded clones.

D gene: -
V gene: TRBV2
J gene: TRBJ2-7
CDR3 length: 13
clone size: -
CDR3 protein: CASVVGAPYEQYF
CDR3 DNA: TGTGCCAGCGTGGTCGGGGCCCCTTACGAGCAGTACTTC

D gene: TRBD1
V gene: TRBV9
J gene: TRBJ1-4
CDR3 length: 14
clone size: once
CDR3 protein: CASSVAGGSEKLFF
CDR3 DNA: TGTGCCAGCAGCGTGGCAGGGGGCTCTGAAAAACTGTTTTTT

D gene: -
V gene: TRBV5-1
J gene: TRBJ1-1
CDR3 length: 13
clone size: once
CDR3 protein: CASSFWMNTEAFF
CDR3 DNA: TGCGCCAGCAGCTTCTGGATGAACACTGAAGCTTTCTTT

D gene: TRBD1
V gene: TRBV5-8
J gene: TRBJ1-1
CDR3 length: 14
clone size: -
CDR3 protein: CASSLQGPNTEAFF
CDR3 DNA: TGTGCCAGCAGCTTACAGGGGCCTAACACTGAAGCTTTCTTT

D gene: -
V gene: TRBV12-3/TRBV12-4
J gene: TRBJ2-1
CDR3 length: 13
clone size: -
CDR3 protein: CASSLVLGDKQFF
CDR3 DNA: TGTGCCAGCAGTTTAGTTTTGGGGGACAAGCAGTTCTTC

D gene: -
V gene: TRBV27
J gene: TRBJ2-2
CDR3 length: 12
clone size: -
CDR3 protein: CASTPGGGELFF
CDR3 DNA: TGTGCCAGCACCCCCGGGGGCGGGGAGCTGTTTTTT

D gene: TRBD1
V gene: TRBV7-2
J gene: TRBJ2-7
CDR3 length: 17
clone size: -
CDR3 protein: CASSLGLTGVVSYEQYF
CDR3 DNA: TGTGCCAGCAGCTTAGGACTTACAGGGGTCGTCTCCTACGAGCAGTACTTC

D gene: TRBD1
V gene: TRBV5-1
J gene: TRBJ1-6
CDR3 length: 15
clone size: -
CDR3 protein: CASSRVDRGRSPLHF
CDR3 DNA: TGCGCCAGCAGCCGAGTTGACAGGGGCAGGTCACCCCTCCACTTT

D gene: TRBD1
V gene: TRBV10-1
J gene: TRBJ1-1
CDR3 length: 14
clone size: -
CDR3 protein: CASSQTGVKRGAFF
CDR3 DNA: TGCGCCAGCAGCCAGACAGGGGTCAAACGAGGAGCTTTCTTT

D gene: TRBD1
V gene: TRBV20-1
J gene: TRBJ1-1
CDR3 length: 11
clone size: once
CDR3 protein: CSATRQGVAFF
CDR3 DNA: TGCAGTGCTACCCGACAGGGTGTGGCTTTCTTT

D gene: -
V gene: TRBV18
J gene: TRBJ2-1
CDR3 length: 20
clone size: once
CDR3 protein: CASSPLRTPAGSIPYNEQFF
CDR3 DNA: TGTGCCAGCTCACCACTCAGGACCCCAGCCGGGAGTATCCCCTACAATGAGCAGTTCTTC

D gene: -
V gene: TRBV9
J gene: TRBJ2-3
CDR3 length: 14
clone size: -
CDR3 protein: CASSEGGVKDTQYF
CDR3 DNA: TGTGCCAGCAGCGAGGGCGGGGTGAAAGATACGCAGTATTTT

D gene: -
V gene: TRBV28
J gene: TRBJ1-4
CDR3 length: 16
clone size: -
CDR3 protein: CASSSPGAGAGEKLFF
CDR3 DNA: TGTGCCAGCAGTTCTCCCGGGGCAGGAGCCGGTGAAAAACTGTTTTTT

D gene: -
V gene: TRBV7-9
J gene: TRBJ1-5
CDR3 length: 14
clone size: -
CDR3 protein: CASSLAGTGGPQHF
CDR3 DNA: TGTGCCAGCAGCTTAGCAGGGACGGGAGGGCCCCAGCATTTT

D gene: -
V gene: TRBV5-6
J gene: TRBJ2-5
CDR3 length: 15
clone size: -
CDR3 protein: CASSVEQRGGETQYF
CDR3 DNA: TGTGCCAGCAGCGTAGAGCAGAGGGGTGGGGAGACCCAGTACTTC

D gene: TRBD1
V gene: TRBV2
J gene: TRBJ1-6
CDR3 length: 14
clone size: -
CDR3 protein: CASTGTEYNSPLHF
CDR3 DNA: TGTGCCAGCACCGGGACAGAATATAATTCACCCCTCCACTTT

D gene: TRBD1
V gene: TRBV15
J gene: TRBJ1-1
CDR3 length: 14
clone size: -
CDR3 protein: CATSRDRGLAEAFF
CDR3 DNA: TGTGCCACCAGCAGGGACAGGGGGTTGGCTGAAGCTTTCTTT

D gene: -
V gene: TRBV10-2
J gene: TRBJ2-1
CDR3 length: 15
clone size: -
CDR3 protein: CASSLGRGAYNEQFF
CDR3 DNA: TGCGCCAGCAGTTTGGGTCGGGGCGCCTACAATGAGCAGTTCTTC

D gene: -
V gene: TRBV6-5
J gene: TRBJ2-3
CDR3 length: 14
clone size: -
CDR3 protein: CASSLGGSTDTQYF
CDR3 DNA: TGTGCCAGCAGTCTCGGGGGCAGCACAGATACGCAGTATTTT

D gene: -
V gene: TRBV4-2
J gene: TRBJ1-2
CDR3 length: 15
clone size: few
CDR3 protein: CASSQFAVLPDGYTF
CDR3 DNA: TGTGCCAGCAGCCAGTTCGCGGTCCTCCCTGACGGCTACACCTTC

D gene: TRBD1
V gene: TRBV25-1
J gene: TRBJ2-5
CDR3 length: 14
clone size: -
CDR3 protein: CASSATGAQETQYF
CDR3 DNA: TGTGCCAGCAGTGCAACAGGGGCACAAGAGACCCAGTACTTC

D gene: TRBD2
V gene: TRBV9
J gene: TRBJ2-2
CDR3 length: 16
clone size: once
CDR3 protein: CASRGTSGGNTGELFF
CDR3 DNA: TGTGCCAGCAGAGGGACTAGCGGGGGGAACACCGGGGAGCTGTTTTTT

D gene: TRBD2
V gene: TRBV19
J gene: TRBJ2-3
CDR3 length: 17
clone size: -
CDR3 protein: CASSMEGTRSLTDTQYF
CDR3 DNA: TGTGCCAGTAGTATGGAGGGGACTAGATCGTTGACAGATACGCAGTATTTT

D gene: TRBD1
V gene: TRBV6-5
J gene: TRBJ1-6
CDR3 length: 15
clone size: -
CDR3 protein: CASTSTTGGNSPLHF
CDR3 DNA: TGTGCCAGCACTTCGACGACAGGGGGGAATTCACCCCTCCACTTT

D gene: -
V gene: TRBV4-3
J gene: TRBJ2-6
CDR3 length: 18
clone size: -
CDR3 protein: CASSQDRRMRSGANVLTF
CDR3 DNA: TGCGCCAGCAGCCAAGATAGGAGGATGCGCTCTGGGGCCAACGTCCTGACTTTC